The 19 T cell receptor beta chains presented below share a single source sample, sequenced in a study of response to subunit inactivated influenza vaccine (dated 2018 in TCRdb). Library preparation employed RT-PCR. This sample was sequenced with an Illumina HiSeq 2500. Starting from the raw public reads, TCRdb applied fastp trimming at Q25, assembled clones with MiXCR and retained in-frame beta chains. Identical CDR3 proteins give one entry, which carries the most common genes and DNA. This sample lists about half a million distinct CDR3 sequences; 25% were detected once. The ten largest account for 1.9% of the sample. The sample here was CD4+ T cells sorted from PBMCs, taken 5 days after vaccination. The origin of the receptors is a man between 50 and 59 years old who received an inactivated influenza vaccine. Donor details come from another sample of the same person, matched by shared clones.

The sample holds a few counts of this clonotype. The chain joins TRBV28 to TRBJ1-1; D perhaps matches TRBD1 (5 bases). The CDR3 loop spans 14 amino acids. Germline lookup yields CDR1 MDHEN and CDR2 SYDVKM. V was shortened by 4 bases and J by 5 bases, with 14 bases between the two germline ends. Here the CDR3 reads CASSSPQGRTEAFF. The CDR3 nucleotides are TGTGCCAGCAGTTCCCCGCAGGGAAGGACTGAAGCTTTCTTT. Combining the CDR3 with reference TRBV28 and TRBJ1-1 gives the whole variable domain DVKVTQSSRYLVKRTGEKVFLECVQDMDHENMFWYRQDPGLGLRLIYFSYDVKMKEKGDIPEGYSVSREKKERFSLILESASTNQTSMYLCASSSPQGRTEAFFGQGTRLTVV.

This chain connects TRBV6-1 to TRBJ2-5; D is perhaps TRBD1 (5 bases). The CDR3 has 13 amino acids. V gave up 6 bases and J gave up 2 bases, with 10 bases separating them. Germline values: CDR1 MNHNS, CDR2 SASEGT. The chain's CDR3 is CASRMTVQETQYF. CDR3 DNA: TGTGCCAGCAGAATGACAGTTCAAGAGACCCAGTACTTC.

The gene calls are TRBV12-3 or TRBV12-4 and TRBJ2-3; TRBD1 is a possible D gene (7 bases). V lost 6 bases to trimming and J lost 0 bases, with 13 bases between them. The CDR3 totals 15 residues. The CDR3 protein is CASREQGTSTDTQYF. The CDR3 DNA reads TGTGCCAGCAGAGAACAGGGGACTAGCACAGATACGCAGTATTTT.

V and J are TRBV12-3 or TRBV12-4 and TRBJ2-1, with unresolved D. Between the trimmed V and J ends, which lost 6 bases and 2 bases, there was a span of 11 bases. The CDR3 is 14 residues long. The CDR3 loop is CASRAAWTYNEQFF. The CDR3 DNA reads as TGTGCCAGCAGGGCCGCGTGGACCTACAATGAGCAGTTCTTC.

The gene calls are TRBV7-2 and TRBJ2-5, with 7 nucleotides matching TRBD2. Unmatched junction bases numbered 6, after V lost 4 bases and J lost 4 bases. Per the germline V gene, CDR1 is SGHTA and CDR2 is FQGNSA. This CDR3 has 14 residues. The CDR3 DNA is TGTGCCAGCAGCTGGGGACTAACTGGAGAGACCCAGTACTTC. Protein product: CASSWGLTGETQYF.

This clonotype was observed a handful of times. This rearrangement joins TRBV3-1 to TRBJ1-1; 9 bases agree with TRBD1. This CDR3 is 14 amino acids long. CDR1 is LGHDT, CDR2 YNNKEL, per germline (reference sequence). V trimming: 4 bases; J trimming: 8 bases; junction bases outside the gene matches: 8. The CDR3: CASSLPGQGVEAFF. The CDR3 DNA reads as TGTGCCAGCAGCCTCCCGGGACAGGGCGTCGAAGCTTTCTTT.

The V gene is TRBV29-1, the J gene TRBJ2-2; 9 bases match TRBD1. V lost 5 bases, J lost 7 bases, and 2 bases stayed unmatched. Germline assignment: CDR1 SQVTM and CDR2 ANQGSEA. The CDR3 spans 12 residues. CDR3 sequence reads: CSVRQGDGELFF. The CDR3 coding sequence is TGCAGCGTTCGACAGGGGGACGGGGAGCTGTTTTTT.

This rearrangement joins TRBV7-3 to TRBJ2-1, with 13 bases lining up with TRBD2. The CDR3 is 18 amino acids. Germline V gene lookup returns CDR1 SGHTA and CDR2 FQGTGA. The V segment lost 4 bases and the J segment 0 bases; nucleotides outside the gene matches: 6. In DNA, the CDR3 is TGTGCCAGCAGCTCCGGGACTAGCGGGGCTCTCTCCTACAATGAGCAGTTCTTC. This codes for CASSSGTSGALSYNEQFF.

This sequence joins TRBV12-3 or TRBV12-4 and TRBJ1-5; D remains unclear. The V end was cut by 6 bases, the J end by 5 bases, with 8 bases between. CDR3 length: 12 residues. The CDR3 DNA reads TGTGCCAGCAGCTCGCAGTATCAGCCCCAGCATTTT. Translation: CASSSQYQPQHF.

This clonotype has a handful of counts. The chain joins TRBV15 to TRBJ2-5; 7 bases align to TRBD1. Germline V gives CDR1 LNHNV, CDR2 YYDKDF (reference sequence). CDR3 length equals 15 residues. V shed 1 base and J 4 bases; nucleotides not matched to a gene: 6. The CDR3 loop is CATSRASGGRETQYF. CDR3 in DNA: TGTGCCACCAGCAGAGCCTCAGGGGGTAGAGAGACCCAGTACTTC.

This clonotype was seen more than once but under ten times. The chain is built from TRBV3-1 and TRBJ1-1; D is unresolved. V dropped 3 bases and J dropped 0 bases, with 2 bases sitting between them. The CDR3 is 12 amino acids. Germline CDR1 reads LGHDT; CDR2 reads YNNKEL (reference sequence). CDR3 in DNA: TGTGCCAGCAGCCACATGAACACTGAAGCTTTCTTT. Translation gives CASSHMNTEAFF.

The CDR3 DNA follows: TGCAGCGTCGGACTAGCGGGGGTAGATACGCAGTATTTT. Protein sequence: CSVGLAGVDTQYF. This rearrangement joins TRBV29-1 to TRBJ2-3, with 13 bases matching TRBD2. The CDR3 spans 13 residues. CDR1 and CDR2 (germline): SQVTM, ANQGSEA. With V trimmed by 6 bases and J by 5 bases, 2 bases remained unmatched.

CDR3 residues: CASSQGVDSGNTGELFF. The CDR3 nucleotides are TGTGCCAGCAGCCAAGGAGTAGATAGCGGTAACACCGGGGAGCTGTTTTTT. This chain links TRBV4-2 with TRBJ2-2; perhaps TRBD2 as D (6 bases). The length of the CDR3 is 17 residues. Looked up from germline, CDR1 is LGHNA and CDR2 is YNFKEQ. Trimming removed 1 base at V and 2 bases at J, with 14 bases between.

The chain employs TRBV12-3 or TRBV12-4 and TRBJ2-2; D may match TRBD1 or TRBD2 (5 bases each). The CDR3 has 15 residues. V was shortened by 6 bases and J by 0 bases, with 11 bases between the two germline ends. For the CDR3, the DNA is TGTGCCAGCAGGAAAGGGACGGCGAACACCGGGGAGCTGTTTTTT. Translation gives CASRKGTANTGELFF.

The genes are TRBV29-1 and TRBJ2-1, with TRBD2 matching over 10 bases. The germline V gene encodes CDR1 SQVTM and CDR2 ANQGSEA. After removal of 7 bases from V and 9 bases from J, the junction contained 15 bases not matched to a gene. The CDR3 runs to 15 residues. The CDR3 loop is CSGDWLAGVRGEQFF. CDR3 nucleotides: TGCAGCGGAGACTGGCTAGCGGGAGTTCGGGGTGAGCAGTTCTTC.

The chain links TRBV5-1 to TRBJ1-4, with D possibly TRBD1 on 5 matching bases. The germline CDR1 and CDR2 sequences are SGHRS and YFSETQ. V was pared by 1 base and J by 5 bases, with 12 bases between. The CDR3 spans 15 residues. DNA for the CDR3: TGCGCCAGCAGCTTGTCGGGGAAGGGGAATGAAAAACTGTTTTTT. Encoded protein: CASSLSGKGNEKLFF.

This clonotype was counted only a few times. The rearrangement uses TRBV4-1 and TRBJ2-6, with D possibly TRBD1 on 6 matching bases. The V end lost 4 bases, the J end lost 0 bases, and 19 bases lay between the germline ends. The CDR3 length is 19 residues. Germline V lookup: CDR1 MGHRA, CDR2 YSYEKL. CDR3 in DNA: TGCGCCAGCAGCCCCCTCTATGCAGGGGCTGGCTCTGGGGCCAACGTCCTGACTTTC. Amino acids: CASSPLYAGAGSGANVLTF.

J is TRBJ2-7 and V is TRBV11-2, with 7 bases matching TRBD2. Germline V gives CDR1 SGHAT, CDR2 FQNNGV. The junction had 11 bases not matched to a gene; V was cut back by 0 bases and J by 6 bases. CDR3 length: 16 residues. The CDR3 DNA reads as TGTGCCAGCAGCTTAGAGTTTGCGGGGGTAGTGGGCGAGCAGTACTTC. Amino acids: CASSLEFAGVVGEQYF.

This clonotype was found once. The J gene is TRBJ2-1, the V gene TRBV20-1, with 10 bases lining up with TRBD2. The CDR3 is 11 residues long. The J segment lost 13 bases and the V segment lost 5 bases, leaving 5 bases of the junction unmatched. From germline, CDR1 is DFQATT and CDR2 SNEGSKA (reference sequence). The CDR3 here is CSALEREGQFF. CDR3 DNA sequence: TGCAGTGCTCTCGAGCGGGAGGGCCAGTTCTTC.